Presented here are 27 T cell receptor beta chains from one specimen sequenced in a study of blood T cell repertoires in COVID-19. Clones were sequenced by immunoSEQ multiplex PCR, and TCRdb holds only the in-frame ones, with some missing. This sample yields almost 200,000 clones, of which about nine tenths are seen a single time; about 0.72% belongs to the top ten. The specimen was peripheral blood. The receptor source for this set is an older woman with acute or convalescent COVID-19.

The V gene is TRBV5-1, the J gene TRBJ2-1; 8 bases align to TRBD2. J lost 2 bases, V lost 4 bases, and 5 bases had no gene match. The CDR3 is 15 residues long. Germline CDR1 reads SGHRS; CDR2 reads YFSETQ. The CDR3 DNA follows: TGCGCCAGCAGCCGGGGGGGACACCCCTACAATGAGCAGTTCTTC. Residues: CASSRGGHPYNEQFF.

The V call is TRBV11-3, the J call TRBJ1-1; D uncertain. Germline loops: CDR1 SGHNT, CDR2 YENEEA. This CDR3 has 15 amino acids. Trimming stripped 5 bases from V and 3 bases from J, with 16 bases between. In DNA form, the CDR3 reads TGTGCCAGCAGCCTAACGGGAGGGCTAGACACTGAAGCTTTCTTT. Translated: CASSLTGGLDTEAFF.

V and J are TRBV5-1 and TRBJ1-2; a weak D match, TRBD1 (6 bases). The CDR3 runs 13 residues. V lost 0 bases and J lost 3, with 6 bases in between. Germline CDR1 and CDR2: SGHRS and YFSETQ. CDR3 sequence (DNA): TGCGCCAGCAGCTTGGGACAGGACTATGGCTACACCTTC. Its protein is CASSLGQDYGYTF.

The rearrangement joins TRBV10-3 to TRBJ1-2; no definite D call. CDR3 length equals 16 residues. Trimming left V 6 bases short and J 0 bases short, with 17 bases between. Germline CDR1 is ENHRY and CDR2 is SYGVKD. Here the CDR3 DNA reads TGTGCCATCAGGCCCGAAATAGAGTCCGCTAACTATGGCTACACCTTC. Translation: CAIRPEIESANYGYTF.

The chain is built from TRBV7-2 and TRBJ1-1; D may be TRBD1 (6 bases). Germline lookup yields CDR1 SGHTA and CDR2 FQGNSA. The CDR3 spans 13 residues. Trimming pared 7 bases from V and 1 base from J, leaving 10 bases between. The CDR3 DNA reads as TGTGCCAGCACCTTGGACAGGAACACTGAAGCTTTCTTT. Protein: CASTLDRNTEAFF.

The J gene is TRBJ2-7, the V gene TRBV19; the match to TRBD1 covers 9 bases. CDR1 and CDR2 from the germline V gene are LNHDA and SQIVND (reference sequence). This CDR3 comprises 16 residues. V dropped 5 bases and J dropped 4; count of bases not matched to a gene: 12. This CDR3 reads CASSSILWTGEYEQYF. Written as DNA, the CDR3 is TGTGCCAGTAGTTCGATTTTGTGGACAGGGGAATACGAGCAGTACTTC.

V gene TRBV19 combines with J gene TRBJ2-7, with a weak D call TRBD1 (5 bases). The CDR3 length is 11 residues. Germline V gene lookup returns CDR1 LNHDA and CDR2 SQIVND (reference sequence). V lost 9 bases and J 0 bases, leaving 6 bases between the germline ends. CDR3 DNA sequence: TGTGCCAGCGGACACTCCTACGAGCAGTACTTC. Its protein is CASGHSYEQYF.

Here the CDR3 reads CASSEYMGQRVGEQFF. The CDR3 DNA reads as TGTGCCAGCAGTGAATATATGGGACAACGCGTCGGTGAGCAGTTCTTC. The chain couples TRBV25-1 to TRBJ2-1; TRBD1 is a possible D gene (6 bases). The V and J ends lost 0 bases and 9 bases respectively, with 18 bases between them. The CDR3 spans 16 residues. CDR1 is MGHDK, CDR2 SYGVNS, per germline.

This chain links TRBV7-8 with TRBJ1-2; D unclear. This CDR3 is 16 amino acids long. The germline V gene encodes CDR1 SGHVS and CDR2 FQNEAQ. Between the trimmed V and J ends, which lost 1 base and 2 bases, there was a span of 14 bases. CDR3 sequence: CASSLVAHPLNYGYTF. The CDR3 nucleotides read TGTGCCAGCAGCTTAGTGGCTCATCCCTTAAACTATGGCTACACCTTC.

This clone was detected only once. Here the CDR3 DNA reads TGTGCCAGCAGCTCACGACAGGGCCTTAATGAAAAACTGTTTTTT. Amino acids: CASSSRQGLNEKLFF. This rearrangement joins TRBV7-9 to TRBJ1-4; 7 bases are shared with TRBD1. CDR1 and CDR2 from the germline V gene are SEHNR and FQNEAQ (reference sequence). The CDR3 contains 15 residues. V lost 4 bases and J lost 4; bases outside the gene matches: 6.

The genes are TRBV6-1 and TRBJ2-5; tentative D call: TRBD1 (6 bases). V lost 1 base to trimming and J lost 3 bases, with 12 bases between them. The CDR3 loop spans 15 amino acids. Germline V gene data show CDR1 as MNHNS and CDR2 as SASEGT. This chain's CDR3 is CASSEEHRAEETQYF. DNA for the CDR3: TGTGCCAGCAGTGAAGAACACAGGGCAGAAGAGACCCAGTACTTC.

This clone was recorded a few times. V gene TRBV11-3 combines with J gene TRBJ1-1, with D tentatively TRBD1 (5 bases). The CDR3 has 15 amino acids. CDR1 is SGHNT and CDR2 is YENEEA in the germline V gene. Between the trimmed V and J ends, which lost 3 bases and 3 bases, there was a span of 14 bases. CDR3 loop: CASSLSLWGDTEAFF. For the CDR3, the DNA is TGTGCCAGCAGCTTGAGTTTGTGGGGGGACACTGAAGCTTTCTTT.

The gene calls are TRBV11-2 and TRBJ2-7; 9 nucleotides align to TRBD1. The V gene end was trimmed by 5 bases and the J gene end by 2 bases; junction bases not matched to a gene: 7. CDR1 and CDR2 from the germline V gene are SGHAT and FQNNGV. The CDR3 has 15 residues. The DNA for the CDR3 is TGTGCCAGCAGCCCCACCGGGACAGGGACCTACGAGCAGTACTTC. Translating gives CASSPTGTGTYEQYF.

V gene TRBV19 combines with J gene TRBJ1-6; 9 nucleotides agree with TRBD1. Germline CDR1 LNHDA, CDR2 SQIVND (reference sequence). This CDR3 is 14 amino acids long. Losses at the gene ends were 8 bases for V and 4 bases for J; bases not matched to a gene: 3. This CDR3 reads CASSGTGYNSPLHF. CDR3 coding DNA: TGTGCCAGTTCCGGGACAGGGTATAATTCACCCCTCCACTTT.

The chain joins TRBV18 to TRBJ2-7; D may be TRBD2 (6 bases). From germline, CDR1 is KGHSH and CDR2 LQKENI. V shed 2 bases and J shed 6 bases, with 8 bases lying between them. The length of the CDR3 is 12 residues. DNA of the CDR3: TGTGCCAGCTCACCAGGGACTCCCGAGCAGTACTTC. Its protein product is CASSPGTPEQYF.

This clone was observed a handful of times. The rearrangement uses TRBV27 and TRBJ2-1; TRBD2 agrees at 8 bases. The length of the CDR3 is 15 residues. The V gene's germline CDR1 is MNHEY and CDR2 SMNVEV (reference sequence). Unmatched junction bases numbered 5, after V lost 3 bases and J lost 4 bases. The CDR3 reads CASSFSGSSYNEQFF. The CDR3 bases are TGTGCCAGCAGTTTCAGCGGGAGTTCGTACAATGAGCAGTTCTTC.

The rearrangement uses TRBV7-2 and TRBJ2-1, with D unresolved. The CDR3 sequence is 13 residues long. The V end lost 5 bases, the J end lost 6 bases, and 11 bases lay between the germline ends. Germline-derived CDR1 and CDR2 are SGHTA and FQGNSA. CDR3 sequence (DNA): TGTGCCAGCAGCCTCGGAGTCGGCAATGAGCAGTTCTTC. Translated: CASSLGVGNEQFF. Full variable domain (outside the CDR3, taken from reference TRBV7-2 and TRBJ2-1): GAGVSQSPSNKVTEKGKDVELRCDPISGHTALYWYRQSLGQGLEFLIYFQGNSAPDKSGLPSDRFSAERTGGSVSTLTIQRTQQEDSAVYLCASSLGVGNEQFFGPGTRLTVL.

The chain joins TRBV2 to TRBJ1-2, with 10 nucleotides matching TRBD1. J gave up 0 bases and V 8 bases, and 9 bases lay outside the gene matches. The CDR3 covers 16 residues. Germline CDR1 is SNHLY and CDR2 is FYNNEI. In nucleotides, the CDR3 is TGTGCCAGCCACGGACAGGGGGGCTCCGCTAACTATGGCTACACCTTC. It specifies CASHGQGGSANYGYTF.

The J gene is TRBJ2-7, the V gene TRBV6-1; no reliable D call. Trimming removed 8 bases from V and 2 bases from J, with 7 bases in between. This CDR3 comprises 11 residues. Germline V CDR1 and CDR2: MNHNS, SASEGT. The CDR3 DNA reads TGTGCCAGCCACAGAACCTACGAGCAGTACTTC. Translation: CASHRTYEQYF.

The CDR3, as DNA: TGTGCCAGCAGCCGCAGGGGGCAAGGAAACACCATATATTTT. Its protein product is CASSRRGQGNTIYF. The chain recombines TRBV3-1 (or the pseudogene TRBV3-2) with TRBJ1-3; 8 bases are shared with TRBD1. The V and J ends lost 4 bases and 4 bases, in that order; junction bases with no gene match: 3. Germline CDR1 LGHDT, CDR2 YNNKEL (reference sequence). This CDR3 spans 14 amino acids.

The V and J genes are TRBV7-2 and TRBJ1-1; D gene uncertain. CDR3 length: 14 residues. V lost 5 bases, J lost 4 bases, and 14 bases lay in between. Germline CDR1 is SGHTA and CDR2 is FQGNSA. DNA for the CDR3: TGTGCCAGCAGCCCTTGGCAGTCCAGCACTGAAGCTTTCTTT. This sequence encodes CASSPWQSSTEAFF.

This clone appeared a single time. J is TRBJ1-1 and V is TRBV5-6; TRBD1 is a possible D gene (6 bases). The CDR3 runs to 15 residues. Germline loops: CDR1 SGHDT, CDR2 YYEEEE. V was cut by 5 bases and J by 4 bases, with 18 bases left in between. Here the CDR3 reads CASRFRGGAGTEAFF. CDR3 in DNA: TGTGCCAGCAGATTTCGGGGGGGCGCGGGCACTGAAGCTTTCTTT.

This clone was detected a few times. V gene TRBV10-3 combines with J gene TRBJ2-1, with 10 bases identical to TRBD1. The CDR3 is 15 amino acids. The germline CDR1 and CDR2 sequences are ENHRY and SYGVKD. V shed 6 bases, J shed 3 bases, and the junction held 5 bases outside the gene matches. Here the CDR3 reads CAIRPDRGLYNEQFF. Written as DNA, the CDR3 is TGTGCCATCAGACCCGACAGGGGGCTCTACAATGAGCAGTTCTTC.

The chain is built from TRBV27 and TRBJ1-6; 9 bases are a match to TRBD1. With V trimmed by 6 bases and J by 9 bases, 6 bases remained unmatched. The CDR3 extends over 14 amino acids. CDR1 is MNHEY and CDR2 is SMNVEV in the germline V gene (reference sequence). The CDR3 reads CASSLQGAGSPLHF. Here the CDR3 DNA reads TGTGCCAGCAGCCTACAGGGGGCAGGTTCACCCCTCCACTTT.

The CDR3 region is CASSEGSRVSPLHF. The CDR3 DNA reads TGTGCCAGCAGTGAAGGGAGCAGGGTCTCACCCCTCCACTTT. The chain links TRBV2 to TRBJ1-6, with D maybe TRBD1 (5 bases). CDR1 is SNHLY, CDR2 FYNNEI, per germline. This CDR3 has 14 residues. Trimming left V 1 base short and J 10 bases short, with 11 bases between.

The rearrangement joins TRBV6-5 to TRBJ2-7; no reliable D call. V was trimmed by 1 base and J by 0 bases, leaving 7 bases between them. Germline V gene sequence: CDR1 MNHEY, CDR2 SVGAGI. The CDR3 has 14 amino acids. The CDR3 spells CASSYFASSYEQYF. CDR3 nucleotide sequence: TGTGCCAGCAGTTACTTCGCTAGCTCCTACGAGCAGTACTTC.

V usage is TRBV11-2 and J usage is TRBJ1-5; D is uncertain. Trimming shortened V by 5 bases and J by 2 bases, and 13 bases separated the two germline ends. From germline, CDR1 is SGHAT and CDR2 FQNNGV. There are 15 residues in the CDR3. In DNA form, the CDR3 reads TGTGCCAGCAGCCCTGGACTCTCGGGCAATCAGCCCCAGCATTTT. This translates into CASSPGLSGNQPQHF.